A single sample is the source of the 27 T cell receptor beta chains below, sequenced in a study of neurological immune-mediated disorders. Using its own MiXCR run on the 5' RACE reads, TCRdb lists one record per CDR3 protein. This table holds roughly 30,000 distinct CDR3 sequences, under 6% found once. Sequenced material: CD4+ T cells from blood. The receptors stem from a woman aged 50 to 65 in good health.

In its sample, this clonotype was seen many times. The V gene is TRBV14, the J gene TRBJ1-1; D unclear. V was cut by 0 bases and J by 6 bases, with 8 bases left in between. Germline CDR1 SGHDN, CDR2 FVKESK. The CDR3 has 13 amino acids. CDR3 DNA sequence: TGTGCCAGCAGCCAAGATCTTGGGTCTGAAGCTTTCTTT. Translation gives CASSQDLGSEAFF. Full variable domain (remainder filled in from reference TRBV14 and TRBJ1-1): EAGVTQFPSHSVIEKGQTVTLRCDPISGHDNLYWYRRVMGKEIKFLLHFVKESKQDESGMPNNRFLAERTGGTYSTLKVQPAELEDSGVYFCASSQDLGSEAFFGQGTRLTVV.

This clonotype was picked up many times. V is TRBV20-1 and J is TRBJ2-7; D perhaps matches TRBD1 (6 bases). The germline V and J ends were trimmed by 3 bases and 2 bases, with 11 bases remaining between them. In germline, CDR1 is DFQATT, CDR2 SNEGSKA (reference sequence). The CDR3 is 13 amino acids. The CDR3 DNA reads TGCAGTGCTAGTAGGGACACAGCCTACGAGCAGTACTTC. Translated, it gives CSASRDTAYEQYF.

V is TRBV6-5 and J is TRBJ2-7, with D possibly matching TRBD2 (6 bases). This CDR3 is built from 14 residues. V was cut by 2 bases and J by 3 bases, with 11 bases left in between. The germline V gene has CDR1 MNHEY and CDR2 SVGAGI. The CDR3 protein is CASSYGSEGYEQYF. Here the CDR3 DNA reads TGTGCCAGCAGTTACGGGTCGGAGGGCTACGAGCAGTACTTC.

This clonotype came up many times. This chain joins TRBV28 and TRBJ2-1, with D maybe TRBD2 (6 bases). Germline V gene data show CDR1 as MDHEN and CDR2 as SYDVKM. V was cut by 6 bases and J by 8 bases, with 23 bases left in between. The length of the CDR3 is 16 residues. The DNA of the CDR3 is TGTGCCAGCAGCCAAACTCCCGGGACTTACCGCGATGAGCAGTTCTTC. Amino acid sequence: CASSQTPGTYRDEQFF. The variable domain in full, with the rest retrieved from reference TRBV28 and TRBJ2-1, is DVKVTQSSRYLVKRTGEKVFLECVQDMDHENMFWYRQDPGLGLRLIYFSYDVKMKEKGDIPEGYSVSREKKERFSLILESASTNQTSMYLCASSQTPGTYRDEQFFGPGTRLTVL.

This clonotype was seen many times. The rearrangement uses TRBV4-3 and TRBJ2-3, with 10 bases lining up with TRBD2. The CDR3 runs to 17 residues. Germline V CDR1 and CDR2: LGHNA, YSLEER. Losses at the gene ends were 0 bases for V and 4 bases for J; bases not matched to a gene: 7. CDR3 region: CASSQDGTSDNADTQYF. The CDR3 region has the DNA TGCGCCAGCAGCCAAGATGGGACTAGCGATAACGCAGATACGCAGTATTTT.

This clonotype occurred many times. The V gene is TRBV14, the J gene TRBJ1-6; D is undetermined. This CDR3 contains 13 residues. The germline V gene encodes CDR1 SGHDN and CDR2 FVKESK. Trimming removed 4 bases at V and 9 bases at J, with 10 bases between. CDR3 in amino acids: CASSPFDGSPLHF. In nucleotides, the CDR3 is TGTGCCAGCAGCCCCTTCGACGGTTCACCCCTCCACTTT.

This clonotype was seen repeatedly, ten times or more. The chain links TRBV7-2 to TRBJ1-1; TRBD1 matches at 7 bases. CDR1 and CDR2 (germline): SGHTA, FQGNSA. Trimming at V came to 3 bases and at J to 11 bases, leaving 6 bases not matched to a gene. This CDR3 is 12 amino acids long. CDR3 in amino acids: CASSLKQGWAFF. CDR3 DNA: TGTGCCAGCAGCTTGAAACAGGGGTGGGCTTTCTTT.

This clonotype was found many times. The V gene is TRBV7-2, the J gene TRBJ1-5; D is unclear. In germline, CDR1 is SGHTA, CDR2 FQGNSA. This CDR3 contains 16 residues. V lost 5 bases to trimming and J lost 2 bases, with 16 bases between them. CDR3 sequence (DNA): TGTGCCAGCAGCGTTACGGGTCGAATTGGCAATCAGCCCCAGCATTTT. Translated: CASSVTGRIGNQPQHF.

This clonotype showed up many times. This chain uses TRBV19 with TRBJ2-7; D remains unclear. Germline CDR1 is LNHDA and CDR2 is SQIVND (reference sequence). This CDR3 has 14 amino acids. V lost 5 bases to trimming and J lost 4 bases, with 15 bases between them. The CDR3 nucleotides are TGTGCCAGTAGTGCCGTGCAGTCTAGTTACGAGCAGTACTTC. Its protein is CASSAVQSSYEQYF.

This clonotype was seen at least ten times. V and J are TRBV28 and TRBJ1-3; D remains ambiguous. The ends were cut back, 9 bases at V and 0 bases at J, with 9 bases in the middle. This CDR3 spans 13 amino acids. Germline-derived CDR1 and CDR2 are MDHEN and SYDVKM. The DNA for the CDR3 is TGTGCCAGTTTTAGGTTCTCTGGAAACACCATATATTTT. Protein sequence: CASFRFSGNTIYF.

This clonotype was counted ten times or more. V and J are TRBV4-1 and TRBJ2-1; 7 bases map to TRBD1. Germline loops: CDR1 MGHRA, CDR2 YSYEKL. The CDR3 sequence is 15 residues long. V shed 4 bases, J shed 3 bases, and the junction held 6 bases outside the gene matches. In DNA form, the CDR3 reads TGCGCCAGCAGCCGAGGACAGGCTGACTACAATGAGCAGTTCTTC. Translated, it gives CASSRGQADYNEQFF.

This clonotype showed up many times. This chain uses TRBV7-2 with TRBJ2-2; 11 bases are shared with TRBD2. The CDR3 has 16 amino acids. V gave up 0 bases and J gave up 7 bases; unmatched junction bases: 4. CDR1 is SGHTA, CDR2 FQGNSA, per germline. This chain's CDR3 is CASSLALAGGIGELFF. The CDR3 DNA reads as TGTGCCAGCAGCTTAGCTCTAGCGGGGGGCATCGGGGAGCTGTTTTTT.

The chain employs TRBV28 and TRBJ2-1; a weak D match, TRBD2 (5 bases). The length of the CDR3 is 16 residues. V lost 5 bases, J lost 9 bases, and 23 bases lay in between. Germline loops: CDR1 MDHEN, CDR2 SYDVKM. CDR3 in DNA: TGTGCCAGCAGTATCTCGGAGAGCGGTGTATGTGGTGAGCAGTTCTTC. It yields the protein CASSISESGVCGEQFF.

This clonotype was observed many times. This chain links TRBV28 with TRBJ2-3, with D possibly matching TRBD1 (6 bases). Germline V gene lookup returns CDR1 MDHEN and CDR2 SYDVKM. The V end was cut by 1 base, the J end by 2 bases, with 10 bases between. This CDR3 region has 15 residues. CDR3 amino acids: CASSLLGDTTDTQYF. The CDR3 coding sequence is TGTGCCAGCAGTTTATTGGGGGACACCACAGATACGCAGTATTTT.

There are many counts of this clonotype. This chain joins TRBV20-1 and TRBJ2-1; D is ambiguous. V was cut by 5 bases and J by 8 bases, with 10 bases left in between. The length of the CDR3 is 11 residues. Germline lookup yields CDR1 DFQATT and CDR2 SNEGSKA (reference sequence). The CDR3 loop reads CSAANTYEQFF. In nucleotides, the CDR3 is TGCAGTGCTGCCAATACGTATGAGCAGTTCTTC.

The chain links TRBV5-1 to TRBJ1-5, with D maybe TRBD1 (5 bases). CDR1 and CDR2 (germline): SGHRS, YFSETQ. The CDR3 totals 15 residues. CDR3 nucleotide sequence: TGCCCCATCAGGGACGGGGATGGGGCTAATCAGCCCCAGCATTTT. This codes for CPIRDGDGANQPQHF.

This clonotype was found many times. The chain carries TRBV20-1 and TRBJ2-3; possible D gene TRBD1, 6 bases. Trimming stripped 1 base from V and 3 bases from J, with 11 bases between. The CDR3 extends over 14 amino acids. Germline CDR1 and CDR2: DFQATT and SNEGSKA (reference sequence). The CDR3 nucleotides are TGCAGTGCTAGAGGACAGGTCAGGACAGATACGCAGTATTTT. Its protein is CSARGQVRTDTQYF.

This clonotype was counted at least ten times. This chain links TRBV28 with TRBJ1-2; 9 bases match TRBD1. The CDR3 has 16 residues. Germline values: CDR1 MDHEN, CDR2 SYDVKM. Trimming cost V 7 bases and J 1 base; bases outside gene matches: 10. The CDR3 loop reads CASTPGQGIFNYGYTF. CDR3 nucleotides: TGTGCCAGCACTCCGGGACAGGGTATCTTTAACTATGGCTACACCTTC.

This clonotype was seen many times. The chain links TRBV7-2 to TRBJ1-6; 7 bases fit TRBD1. Germline values: CDR1 SGHTA, CDR2 FQGNSA. The CDR3 has 15 amino acids. V gave up 3 bases and J gave up 10 bases; unmatched junction bases: 9. The DNA for the CDR3 is TGTGCCAGCAGCTTGCATGAGGGGGCTCGGTCACCCCTCCACTTT. This gives the protein CASSLHEGARSPLHF.

This chain connects TRBV7-9 to TRBJ2-7; D not certain. V shed 8 bases and J shed 6 bases, with 11 bases lying between them. Germline V gives CDR1 SEHNR, CDR2 FQNEAQ (reference sequence). The CDR3 has 11 residues. The CDR3 nucleotides read TGTGCCAGCTCCCCGGTGGGCGAGCAGTACTTC. Its protein product is CASSPVGEQYF. The whole variable domain, filled in from reference TRBV7-9 and TRBJ2-7, reads DTGVSQNPRHKITKRGQNVTFRCDPISEHNRLYWYRQTLGQGPEFLTYFQNEAQLEKSRLLSDRFSAERPKGSFSTLEIQRTEQGDSAMYLCASSPVGEQYFGPGTRLTVT.

This clonotype was observed at least ten times. The gene calls are TRBV28 and TRBJ1-1, with D maybe TRBD1 (5 bases). Trimming removed 6 bases at V and 11 bases at J, with 16 bases between. The CDR3 totals 12 residues. CDR1 is MDHEN, CDR2 SYDVKM, per germline. The CDR3 here is CASSAGTPHAFF. The CDR3 DNA reads as TGTGCCAGCAGCGCCGGGACCCCCCACGCTTTCTTT. Looking up the rest from reference TRBV28 and TRBJ1-1 gives the full variable domain: DVKVTQSSRYLVKRTGEKVFLECVQDMDHENMFWYRQDPGLGLRLIYFSYDVKMKEKGDIPEGYSVSREKKERFSLILESASTNQTSMYLCASSAGTPHAFFGQGTRLTVV.

This clonotype was recorded many times. V usage is TRBV30 and J usage is TRBJ1-5; D is ambiguous. This CDR3 is 14 amino acids long. Trimming took 2 bases from V and 3 from J, leaving 11 bases between them. In germline, CDR1 is GTSNPN, CDR2 SVGIG (reference sequence). The CDR3, as DNA: TGTGCCTGGAGTTTGGCCGGAGACAATCAGCCCCAGCATTTT. Residues: CAWSLAGDNQPQHF.

Many counts were recorded for this clonotype. The V gene is TRBV7-6, the J gene TRBJ1-1; tentative D call: TRBD1 (5 bases). Germline V lookup: CDR1 SGHVS, CDR2 FNYEAQ. The CDR3 sequence is 16 residues long. The V gene lost 0 bases and the J gene lost 0 bases, with 11 bases spanning the gap. The CDR3 nucleotides read TGTGCCAGCAGCTTAGCGGGGGGAACCATGAACACTGAAGCTTTCTTT. Protein sequence: CASSLAGGTMNTEAFF.

This clonotype has a count of ten or more. The V and J genes are TRBV18 and TRBJ2-3; D not resolved. Trimming left V 6 bases short and J 4 bases short, with 20 bases between. CDR3 length equals 16 residues. Germline V lookup: CDR1 KGHSH, CDR2 LQKENI. The CDR3 here is CASSSNQNLLADTQYF. CDR3 DNA sequence: TGTGCCAGCTCTTCGAACCAAAACCTCCTCGCAGATACGCAGTATTTT.

This clonotype was detected many times. The chain combines TRBV7-9 with TRBJ2-3, with D tentatively TRBD1 (6 bases). Trimming removed 4 bases from V and 2 bases from J, with 19 bases in between. Germline assignment: CDR1 SEHNR and CDR2 FQNEAQ (reference sequence). The CDR3 spans 17 residues. As DNA, the CDR3 is TGTGCCAGCAGCTCTACCGGCCCTGGGACATTCACAGATACGCAGTATTTT. It codes for CASSSTGPGTFTDTQYF. The full variable domain, with the rest looked up from reference TRBV7-9 and TRBJ2-3, is DTGVSQNPRHKITKRGQNVTFRCDPISEHNRLYWYRQTLGQGPEFLTYFQNEAQLEKSRLLSDRFSAERPKGSFSTLEIQRTEQGDSAMYLCASSSTGPGTFTDTQYFGPGTRLTVL.

This clonotype has at least ten counts. The V and J genes are TRBV10-3 and TRBJ1-1; maybe TRBD1 (6 bases). CDR1 and CDR2 from the germline V gene are ENHRY and SYGVKD. The CDR3 is made up of 13 amino acids. Trimming pared 3 bases from V and 9 bases from J, leaving 14 bases between. CDR3 bases: TGTGCCATCAGTGAACCCGAAGGGACACAAGCTTTCTTT. This translates into CAISEPEGTQAFF.

This clonotype came up many times. The CDR3 sequence: CSAASGVGGEQYF. CDR3 coding DNA: TGCAGTGCGGCTTCGGGGGTGGGGGGAGAGCAGTACTTC. This chain joins TRBV20-1 and TRBJ2-7, with TRBD2 as a possible D gene (6 bases). V was pared by 6 bases and J by 7 bases, with 19 bases between. CDR3 size: 13 residues. Germline lookup yields CDR1 DFQATT and CDR2 SNEGSKA (reference sequence).